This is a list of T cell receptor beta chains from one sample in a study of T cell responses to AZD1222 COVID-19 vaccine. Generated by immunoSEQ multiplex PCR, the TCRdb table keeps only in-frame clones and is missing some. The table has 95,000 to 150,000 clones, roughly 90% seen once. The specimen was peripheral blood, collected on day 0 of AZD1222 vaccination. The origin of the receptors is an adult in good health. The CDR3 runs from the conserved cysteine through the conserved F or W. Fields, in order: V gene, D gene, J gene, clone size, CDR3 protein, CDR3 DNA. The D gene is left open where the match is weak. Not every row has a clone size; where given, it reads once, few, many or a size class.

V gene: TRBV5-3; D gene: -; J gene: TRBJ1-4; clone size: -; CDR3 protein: CARSPGQANEKLFF; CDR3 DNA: TGTGCCAGAAGCCCGGGGCAGGCTAATGAAAAACTGTTTTTT
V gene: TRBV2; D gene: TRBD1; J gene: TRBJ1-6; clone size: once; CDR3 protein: CASSGTGTYNSPLHF; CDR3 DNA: TGTGCCAGCAGTGGGACAGGGACCTATAATTCACCCCTCCACTTT
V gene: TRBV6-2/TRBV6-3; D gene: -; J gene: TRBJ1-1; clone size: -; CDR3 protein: CASSYGQVNTEAFF; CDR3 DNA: TGTGCCAGCAGTTACGGGCAGGTGAACACTGAAGCTTTCTTT
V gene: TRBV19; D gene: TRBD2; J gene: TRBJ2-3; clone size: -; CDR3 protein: CASSTPSSGKTTDTQYF; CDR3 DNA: TGTGCCAGTAGTACCCCTTCTAGCGGAAAAACCACAGATACGCAGTATTTT
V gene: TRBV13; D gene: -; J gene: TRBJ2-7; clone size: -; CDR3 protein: CASSPTAFDGYEQYF; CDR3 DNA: TGTGCCAGCAGCCCGACAGCTTTCGACGGCTACGAGCAGTACTTC
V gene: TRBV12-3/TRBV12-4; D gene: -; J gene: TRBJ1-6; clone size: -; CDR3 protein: CASTASRASPLHF; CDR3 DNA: TGTGCCAGCACCGCATCGAGGGCTTCACCCCTCCACTTT
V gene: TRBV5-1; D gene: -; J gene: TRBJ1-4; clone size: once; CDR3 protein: CASSLWAPDEKLFF; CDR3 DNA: TGCGCCAGCAGCTTGTGGGCCCCAGATGAAAAACTGTTTTTT
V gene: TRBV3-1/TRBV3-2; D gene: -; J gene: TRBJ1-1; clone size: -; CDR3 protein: CASSRIRDTEAFF; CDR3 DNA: TGTGCCAGCAGCCGTATCCGGGACACTGAAGCTTTCTTT
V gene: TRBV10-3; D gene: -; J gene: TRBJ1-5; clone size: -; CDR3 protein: CAIRDPGGNQPQHF; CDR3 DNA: TGTGCCATCAGAGACCCGGGAGGCAATCAGCCCCAGCATTTT
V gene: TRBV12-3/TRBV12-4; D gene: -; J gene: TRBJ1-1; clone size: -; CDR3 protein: CASSRGAEAFF; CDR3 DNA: TGTGCCAGCAGTCGCGGCGCTGAAGCTTTCTTT
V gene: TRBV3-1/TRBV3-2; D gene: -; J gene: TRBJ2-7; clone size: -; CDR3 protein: CAGDLREDEQYF; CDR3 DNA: TGTGCCGGGGATCTTCGGGAAGACGAGCAGTACTTC
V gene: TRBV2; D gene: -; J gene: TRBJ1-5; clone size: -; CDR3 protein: CASSLGRGEMPQHF; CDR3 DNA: TGTGCCAGCTCCTTGGGGCGGGGGGAGATGCCCCAGCATTTT
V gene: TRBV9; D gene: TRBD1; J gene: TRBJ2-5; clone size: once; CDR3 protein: CASSVEGQGRAQYF; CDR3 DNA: TGTGCCAGCAGCGTAGAGGGACAGGGGAGGGCCCAGTACTTC
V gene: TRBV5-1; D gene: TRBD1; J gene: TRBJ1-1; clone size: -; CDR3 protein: CASSLGGTATEAFF; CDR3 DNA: TGCGCCAGCAGCTTAGGCGGGACAGCCACTGAAGCTTTCTTT
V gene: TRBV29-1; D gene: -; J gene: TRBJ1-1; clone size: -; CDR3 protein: CSTTEDSWNTEAFF; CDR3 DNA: TGCAGTACCACCGAGGACAGTTGGAACACTGAAGCTTTCTTT
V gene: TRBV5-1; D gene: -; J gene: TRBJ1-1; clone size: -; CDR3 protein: CASSLTFNTEAFF; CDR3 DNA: TGCGCCAGCAGCTTGACCTTTAACACTGAAGCTTTCTTT
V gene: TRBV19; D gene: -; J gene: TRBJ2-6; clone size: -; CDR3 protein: CASSIVFDNVLTF; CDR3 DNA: TGTGCCAGTAGTATAGTATTCGACAACGTCCTGACTTTC
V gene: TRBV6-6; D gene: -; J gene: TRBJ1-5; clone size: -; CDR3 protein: CASKNTGIVQPQHF; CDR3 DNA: TGTGCCAGCAAGAACACAGGGATAGTCCAGCCCCAGCATTTT
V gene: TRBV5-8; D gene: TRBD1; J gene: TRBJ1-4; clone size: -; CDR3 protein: CASSRDRVNEKLFF; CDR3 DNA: TGTGCCAGCAGCCGGGACAGGGTTAATGAAAAACTGTTTTTT
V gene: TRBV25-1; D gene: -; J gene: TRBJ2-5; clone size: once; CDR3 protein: CASSVGLATYQETQYF; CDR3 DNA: TGTGCCAGCAGTGTAGGCCTAGCCACGTACCAAGAGACCCAGTACTTC
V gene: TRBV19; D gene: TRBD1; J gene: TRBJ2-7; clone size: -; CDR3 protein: CASILDRGYEQYF; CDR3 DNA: TGTGCCAGTATCCTGGACAGGGGGTACGAGCAGTACTTC
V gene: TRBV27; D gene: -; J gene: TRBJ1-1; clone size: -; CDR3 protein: CASSTSRRGNTEAFF; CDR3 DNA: TGTGCCAGCAGTACCTCGAGGAGGGGGAACACTGAAGCTTTCTTT
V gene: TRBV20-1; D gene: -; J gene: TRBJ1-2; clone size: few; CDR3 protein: CSASEEPGYTF; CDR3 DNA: TGCAGTGCTAGTGAGGAACCAGGGTACACCTTC
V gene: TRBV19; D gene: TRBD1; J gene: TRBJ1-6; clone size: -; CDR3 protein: CASHQTGIRSPLHF; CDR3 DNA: TGTGCCAGCCACCAGACAGGGATTCGTTCACCCCTCCACTTT
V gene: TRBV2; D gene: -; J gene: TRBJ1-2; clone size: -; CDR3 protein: CASSKQSPNYGYTF; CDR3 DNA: TGTGCCAGCAGTAAACAGAGTCCTAACTATGGCTACACCTTC
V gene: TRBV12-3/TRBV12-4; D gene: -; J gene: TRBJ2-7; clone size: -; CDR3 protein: CASSLDSDYEQYF; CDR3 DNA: TGTGCCAGCAGTTTGGACAGCGACTACGAGCAGTATTTC
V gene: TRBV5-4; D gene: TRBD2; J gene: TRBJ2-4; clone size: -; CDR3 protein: CASARDGRAPNIQYF; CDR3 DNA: TGTGCCAGCGCCCGAGACGGGAGGGCCCCGAACATTCAGTACTTC
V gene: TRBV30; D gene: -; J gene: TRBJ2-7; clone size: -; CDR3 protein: CAWSMTIYEQYF; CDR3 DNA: TGTGCCTGGAGTATGACAATTTACGAGCAGTACTTC
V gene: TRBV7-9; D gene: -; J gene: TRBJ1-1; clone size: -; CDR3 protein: CASSLALGGTEAFF; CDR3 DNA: TGTGCCAGCAGCTTAGCGCTCGGGGGCACTGAAGCTTTCTTT
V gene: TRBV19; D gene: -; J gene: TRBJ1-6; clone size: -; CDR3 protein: CASRTGVNSPLHF; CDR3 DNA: TGTGCCAGTAGGACCGGGGTCAATTCACCCCTCCACTTT
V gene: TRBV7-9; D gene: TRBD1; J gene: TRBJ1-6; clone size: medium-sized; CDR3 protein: CASSTQDRGNSPLHF; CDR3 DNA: TGTGCCAGCAGCACCCAGGACAGGGGGAATTCACCCCTCCACTTT
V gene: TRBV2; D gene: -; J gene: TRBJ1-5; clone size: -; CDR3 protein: CASSSNTGNHQPQHF; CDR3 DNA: TGTGCCAGCAGTTCAAACACAGGGAACCATCAGCCCCAGCATTTT
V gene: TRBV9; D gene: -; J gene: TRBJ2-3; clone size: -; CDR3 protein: CASSARHRTDSSTDTQYF; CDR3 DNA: TGTGCCAGCAGCGCACGACACAGGACCGATTCTAGCACAGATACGCAGTATTTT
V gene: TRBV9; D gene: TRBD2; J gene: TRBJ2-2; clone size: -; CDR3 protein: CASSDRAGGNTGELFF; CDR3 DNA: TGTGCCAGCAGCGACCGAGCGGGGGGGAACACCGGGGAGCTGTTTTTT
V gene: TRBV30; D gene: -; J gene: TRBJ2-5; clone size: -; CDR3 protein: CAWSLGETQYF; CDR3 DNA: TGTGCCTGGAGTTTGGGCGAGACCCAGTACTTC
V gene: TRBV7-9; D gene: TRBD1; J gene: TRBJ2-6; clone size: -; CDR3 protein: CASSSWTGISSGANVLTF; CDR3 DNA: TGTGCCAGCAGCTCTTGGACAGGGATAAGCTCTGGGGCCAACGTCCTGACTTTC
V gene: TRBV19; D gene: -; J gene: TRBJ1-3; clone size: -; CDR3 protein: CASKRGVSGNTIYF; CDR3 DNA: TGTGCCAGTAAGAGGGGAGTCTCTGGAAACACCATATATTTT
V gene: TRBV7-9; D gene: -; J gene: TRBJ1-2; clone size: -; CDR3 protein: CASTPTGTFRYGYTF; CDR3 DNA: TGTGCCAGCACTCCCACGGGGACTTTCCGCTATGGCTACACCTTC
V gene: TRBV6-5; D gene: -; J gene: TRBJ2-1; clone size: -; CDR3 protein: CASSRGPTYNEQFF; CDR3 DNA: TGTGCCAGCAGCCGGGGCCCCACCTACAATGAGCAGTTCTTC
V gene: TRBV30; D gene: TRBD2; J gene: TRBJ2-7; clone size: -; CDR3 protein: CAWSVHVAGVEEQYF; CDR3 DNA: TGTGCCTGGAGTGTACACGTAGCGGGGGTTGAGGAGCAGTACTTC
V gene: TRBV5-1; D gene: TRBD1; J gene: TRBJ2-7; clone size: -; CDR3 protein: CASSSKGATGLYEQYF; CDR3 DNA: TGCGCCAGCAGCTCAAAGGGTGCGACAGGGCTCTACGAGCAGTACTTC
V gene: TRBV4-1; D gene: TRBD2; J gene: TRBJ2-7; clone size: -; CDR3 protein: CASSRTLAGGTEQYF; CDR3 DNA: TGCGCCAGCAGCCGAACCCTAGCGGGAGGCACCGAGCAGTACTTC
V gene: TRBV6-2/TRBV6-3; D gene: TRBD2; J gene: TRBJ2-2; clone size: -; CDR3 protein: CASSYQPSGSTGELFF; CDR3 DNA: TGTGCCAGCAGTTACCAGCCTAGCGGGAGCACCGGGGAGCTGTTTTTT
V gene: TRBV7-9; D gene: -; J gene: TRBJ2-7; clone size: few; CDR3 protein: CASRPGGYEQYF; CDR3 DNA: TGTGCCAGCAGGCCCGGCGGCTACGAGCAGTACTTC
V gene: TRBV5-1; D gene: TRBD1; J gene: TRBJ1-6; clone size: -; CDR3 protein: CASSFGQENSPLHF; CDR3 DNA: TGCGCCAGCAGCTTTGGACAGGAAAATTCACCCCTCCACTTT
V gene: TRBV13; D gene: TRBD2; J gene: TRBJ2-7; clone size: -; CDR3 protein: CASSTGTTEQYF; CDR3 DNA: TGTGCCAGCAGCACTGGGACTACCGAGCAGTACTTC